This TCR beta chain was recovered during a study of cytomegalovirus exposure and HLA in healthy donors. Primers included in the PCR were 60 Vbeta and 13 Jbeta primers. Study processing details: In a later analysis, the count reached about 82 million unique TCR beta chains, with roughly 12 million shared. This table comes from immunoSEQ multiplex PCR, and its TCRdb copy is limited to in-frame clones, with some not included. V and J calls plus clone size are reproduced from that table; the DNA served to infer D and trimming. The repertoire consists of 200,000 or so clones, with 75% to 85% occurring once and the leading ten covering 6.5%. Unmatched junction bases numbered 9, after V lost 0 bases and J lost 6 bases. Germline V lookup: CDR1 SGHNT, CDR2 YYREEE (reference sequence). This CDR3 has 16 residues.

The genes are TRBV5-4 and TRBJ2-3; 8 bases are shared with TRBD2. Sequencing input: PBMCs. The receptor was derived from a woman aged 45-65 years in good health and CMV-seropositive. Here the CDR3 reads CASSLEGAGASDTQYF. CDR3 sequence (DNA): TGTGCCAGCAGCTTGGAGGGAGCGGGAGCGTCGGATACGCAGTATTTT.